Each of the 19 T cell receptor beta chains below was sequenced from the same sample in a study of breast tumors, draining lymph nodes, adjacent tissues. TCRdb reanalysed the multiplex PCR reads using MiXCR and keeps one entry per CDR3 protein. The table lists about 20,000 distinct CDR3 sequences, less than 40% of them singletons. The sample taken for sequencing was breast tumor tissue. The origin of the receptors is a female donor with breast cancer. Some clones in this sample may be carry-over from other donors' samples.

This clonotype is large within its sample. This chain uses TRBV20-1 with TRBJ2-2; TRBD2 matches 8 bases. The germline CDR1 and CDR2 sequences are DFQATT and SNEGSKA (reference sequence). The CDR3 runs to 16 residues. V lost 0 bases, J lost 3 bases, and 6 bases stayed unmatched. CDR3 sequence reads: CSARDWSAGDTGELFF. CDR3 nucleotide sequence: TGCAGTGCTAGAGATTGGTCAGCGGGAGACACCGGGGAGCTGTTTTTT.

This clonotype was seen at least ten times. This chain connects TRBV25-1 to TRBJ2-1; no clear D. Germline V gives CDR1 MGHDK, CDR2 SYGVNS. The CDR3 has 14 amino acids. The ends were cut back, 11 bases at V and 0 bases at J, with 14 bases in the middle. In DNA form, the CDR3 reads TGTGCCGTGAATGTCCGCGGCTCCTACAATGAGCAGTTCTTC. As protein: CAVNVRGSYNEQFF.

As DNA, the CDR3 is TGCAGTGCTAGATCAGGGACAGACCAAGAGACCCAGTACTTC. This sequence encodes CSARSGTDQETQYF. The chain joins TRBV20-1 to TRBJ2-5; 7 bases fit TRBD1. Germline trimming cut 2 bases from V and 0 bases from J; bases unmatched to any gene: 3. Germline V CDR1 and CDR2: DFQATT, SNEGSKA (reference sequence). CDR3 size: 14 residues.

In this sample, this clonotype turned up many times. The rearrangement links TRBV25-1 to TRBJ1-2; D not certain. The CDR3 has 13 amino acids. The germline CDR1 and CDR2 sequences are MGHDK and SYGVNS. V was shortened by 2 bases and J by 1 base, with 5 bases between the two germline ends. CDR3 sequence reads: CASSEGSNYGYTF. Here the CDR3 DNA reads TGTGCCAGCAGTGAAGGGAGTAACTATGGCTACACCTTC.

The CDR3 DNA reads TGCGCCAGCAGCCAAGCAGCTGCTTACGAGCAGTACTTC. It yields the protein CASSQAAAYEQYF. The gene calls are TRBV4-1 and TRBJ2-7; D is unclear. The CDR3 loop spans 13 amino acids. From germline, CDR1 is MGHRA and CDR2 YSYEKL. Trimming removed 1 base at V and 4 bases at J, with 8 bases between.

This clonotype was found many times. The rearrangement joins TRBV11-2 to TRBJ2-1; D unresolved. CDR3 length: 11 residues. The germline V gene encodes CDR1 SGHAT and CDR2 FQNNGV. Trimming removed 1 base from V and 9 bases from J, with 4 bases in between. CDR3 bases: TGTGCCAGCAGCTTAGCGTCTGAGCAGTTCTTC. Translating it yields CASSLASEQFF.

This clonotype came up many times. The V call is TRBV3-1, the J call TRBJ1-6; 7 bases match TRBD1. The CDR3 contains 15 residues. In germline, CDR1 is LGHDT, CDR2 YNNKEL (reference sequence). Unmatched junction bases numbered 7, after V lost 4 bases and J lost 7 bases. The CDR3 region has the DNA TGTGCCAGCAGCCCGCAGGGGGGAGACAATTCACCCCTCCACTTT. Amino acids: CASSPQGGDNSPLHF.

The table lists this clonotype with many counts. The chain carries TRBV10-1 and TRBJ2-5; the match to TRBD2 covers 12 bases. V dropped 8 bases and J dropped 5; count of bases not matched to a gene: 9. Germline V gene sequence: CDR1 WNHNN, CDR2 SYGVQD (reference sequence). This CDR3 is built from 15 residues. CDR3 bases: TGCGCCAGCCCCCCTCTAGCGGGAGGGGTCGAGACCCAGTACTTC. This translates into CASPPLAGGVETQYF.

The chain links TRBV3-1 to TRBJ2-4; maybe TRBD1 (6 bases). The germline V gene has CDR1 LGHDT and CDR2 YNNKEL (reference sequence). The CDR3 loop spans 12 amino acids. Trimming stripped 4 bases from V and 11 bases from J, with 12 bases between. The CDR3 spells CASSPSQGFQYF. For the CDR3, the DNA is TGTGCCAGCAGCCCTTCCCAGGGGTTTCAGTACTTC.

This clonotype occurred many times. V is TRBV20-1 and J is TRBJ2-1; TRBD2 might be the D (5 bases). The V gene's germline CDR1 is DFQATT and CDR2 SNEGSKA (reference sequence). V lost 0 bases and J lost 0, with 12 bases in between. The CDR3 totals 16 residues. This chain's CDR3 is CSARDLGGGSYNEQFF. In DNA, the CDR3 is TGCAGTGCTAGAGATCTAGGCGGAGGCTCCTACAATGAGCAGTTCTTC.

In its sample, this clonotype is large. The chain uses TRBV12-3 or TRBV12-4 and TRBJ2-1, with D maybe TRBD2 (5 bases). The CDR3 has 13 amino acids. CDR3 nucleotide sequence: TGTGGTTCGGGGTCTAGCTCCTACAATGAGCAGTTCTTC. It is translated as CGSGSSSYNEQFF.

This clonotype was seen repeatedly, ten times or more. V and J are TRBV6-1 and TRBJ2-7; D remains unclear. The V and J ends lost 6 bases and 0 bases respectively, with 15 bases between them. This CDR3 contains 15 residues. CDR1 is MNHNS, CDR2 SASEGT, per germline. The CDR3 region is CASRAGGAGSYEQYF. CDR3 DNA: TGTGCCAGCAGGGCCGGTGGCGCCGGCTCCTACGAGCAGTACTTC.

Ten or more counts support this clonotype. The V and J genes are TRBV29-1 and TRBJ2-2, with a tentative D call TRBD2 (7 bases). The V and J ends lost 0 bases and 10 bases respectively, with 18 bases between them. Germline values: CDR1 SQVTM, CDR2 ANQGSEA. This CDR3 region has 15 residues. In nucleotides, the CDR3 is TGCAGCGTTGAAGAGGGGAGGGGGGATAGGGAGGAGCTGTTTTTT. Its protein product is CSVEEGRGDREELFF.

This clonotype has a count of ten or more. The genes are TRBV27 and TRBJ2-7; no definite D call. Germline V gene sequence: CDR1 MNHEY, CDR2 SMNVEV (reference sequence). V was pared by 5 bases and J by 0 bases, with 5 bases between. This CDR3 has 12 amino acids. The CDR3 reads CASSHNSYEQYF. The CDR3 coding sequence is TGTGCCAGCAGTCACAACTCCTACGAGCAGTACTTC.

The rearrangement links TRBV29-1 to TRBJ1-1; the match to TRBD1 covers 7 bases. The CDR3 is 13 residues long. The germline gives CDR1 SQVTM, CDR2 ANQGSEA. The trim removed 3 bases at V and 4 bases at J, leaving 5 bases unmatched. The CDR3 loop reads CSVDRGGATEAFF. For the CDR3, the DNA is TGCAGCGTTGACAGGGGGGGGGCCACTGAAGCTTTCTTT.

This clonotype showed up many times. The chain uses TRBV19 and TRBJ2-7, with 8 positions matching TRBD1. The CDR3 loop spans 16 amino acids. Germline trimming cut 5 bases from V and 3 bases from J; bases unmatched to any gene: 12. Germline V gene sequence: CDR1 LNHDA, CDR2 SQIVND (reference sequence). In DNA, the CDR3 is TGTGCCAGTAGTTCGAGGACAGGGATGCGGCTCTACGAGCAGTACTTC. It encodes CASSSRTGMRLYEQYF.

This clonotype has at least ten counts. The CDR3, as DNA: TGTGCCAGCAGCGTAGAAGGACAGGGGGCGAATGAGCAGTTCTTC. It specifies CASSVEGQGANEQFF. This chain uses TRBV9 with TRBJ2-1, with TRBD1 identical over 11 bases. This CDR3 contains 15 residues. J lost 7 bases, V lost 0 bases, and 3 bases had no gene match. Germline CDR1 is SGDLS and CDR2 is YYNGEE.

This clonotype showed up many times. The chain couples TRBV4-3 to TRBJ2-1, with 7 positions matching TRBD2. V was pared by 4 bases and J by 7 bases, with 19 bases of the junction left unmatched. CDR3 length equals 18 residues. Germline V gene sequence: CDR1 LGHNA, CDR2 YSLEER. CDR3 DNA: TGCGCCAGCAGCCGAAGTGTTGGGGTGACTAGCCGGGCGAATGAGCAGTTCTTC. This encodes CASSRSVGVTSRANEQFF.

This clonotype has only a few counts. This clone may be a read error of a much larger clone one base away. CDR3: CASSLGSRRHLGVEQYF. DNA of the CDR3: TGTGCCAGCAGCTTAGGGTCCCGCCGACACTTAGGGGTTGAGCAGTACTTC. The chain couples TRBV7-8 to TRBJ2-7, with D maybe TRBD1 (5 bases). Trimming pared 1 base from V and 7 bases from J, leaving 23 bases between. The CDR3 extends over 17 amino acids. Germline CDR1 SGHVS, CDR2 FQNEAQ. The complete variable domain, with remaining parts taken from reference TRBV7-8 and TRBJ2-7, reads GAGVSQSPRYKVAKRGQDVALRCDPISGHVSLFWYQQALGQGPEFLTYFQNEAQLDKSGLPSDRFFAERPEGSVSTLKIQRTQQEDSAVYLCASSLGSRRHLGVEQYFGPGTRLTVT.